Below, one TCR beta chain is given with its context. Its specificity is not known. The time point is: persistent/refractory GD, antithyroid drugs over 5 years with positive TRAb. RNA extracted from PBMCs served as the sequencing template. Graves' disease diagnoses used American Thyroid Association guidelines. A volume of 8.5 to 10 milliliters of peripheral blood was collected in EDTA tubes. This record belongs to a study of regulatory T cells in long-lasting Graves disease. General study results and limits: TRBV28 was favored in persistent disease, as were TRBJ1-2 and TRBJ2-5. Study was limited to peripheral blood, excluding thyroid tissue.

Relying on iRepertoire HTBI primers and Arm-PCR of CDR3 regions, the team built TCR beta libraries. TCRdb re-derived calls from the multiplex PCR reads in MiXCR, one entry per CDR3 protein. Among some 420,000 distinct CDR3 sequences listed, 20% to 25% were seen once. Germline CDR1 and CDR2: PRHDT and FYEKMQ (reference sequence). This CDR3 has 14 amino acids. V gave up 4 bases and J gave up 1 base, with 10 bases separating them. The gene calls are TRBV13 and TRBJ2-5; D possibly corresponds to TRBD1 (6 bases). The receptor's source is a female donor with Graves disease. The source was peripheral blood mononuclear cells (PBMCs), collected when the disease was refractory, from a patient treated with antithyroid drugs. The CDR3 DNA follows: TGTGCCAGCAGCTCACGGACAGTCCAAGAGACCCAGTACTTC. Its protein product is CASSSRTVQETQYF.